This T cell receptor (beta chain) was captured by sequencing in a study of T cell repertoires in cytomegalovirus infection. TCRdb itself ran the reads through MiXCR, one entry per CDR3 protein. The table has under 800,000 distinct CDR3 sequences, about 24% seen once. This clonotype was detected a few times. Germline assignment: CDR1 ENHRY and CDR2 SYGVKD. V lost 3 bases, J lost 7 bases, and 15 bases lay in between. The CDR3 is 14 amino acids. This TCR came from a human donor in good health (CMV status not recorded). Some clones in this sample may be carry-over from other donors' samples. The material sequenced was CD8+ T cells from PBMCs. The chain has TRBV10-3 and TRBJ1-2; the D is unclear. The DNA for the CDR3 is TGTGCCATCAGTGATGATGACGTGGGAGGTGGCTACACCTTC. This codes for CAISDDDVGGGYTF.